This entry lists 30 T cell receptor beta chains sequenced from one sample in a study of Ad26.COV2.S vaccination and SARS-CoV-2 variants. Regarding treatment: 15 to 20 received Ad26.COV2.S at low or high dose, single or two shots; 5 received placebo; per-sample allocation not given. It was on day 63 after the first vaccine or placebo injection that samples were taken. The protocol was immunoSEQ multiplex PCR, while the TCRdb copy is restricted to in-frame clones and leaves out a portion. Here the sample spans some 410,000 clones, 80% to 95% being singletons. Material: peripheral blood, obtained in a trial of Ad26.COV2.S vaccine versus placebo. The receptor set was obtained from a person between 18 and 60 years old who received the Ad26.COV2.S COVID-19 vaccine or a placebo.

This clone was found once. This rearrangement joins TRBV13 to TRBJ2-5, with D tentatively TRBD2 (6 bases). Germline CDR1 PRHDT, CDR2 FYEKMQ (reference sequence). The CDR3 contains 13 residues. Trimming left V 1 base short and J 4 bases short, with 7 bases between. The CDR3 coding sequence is TGTGCCAGCAGCTTAGTCGGGAGAGAGACCCAGTACTTC. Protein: CASSLVGRETQYF.

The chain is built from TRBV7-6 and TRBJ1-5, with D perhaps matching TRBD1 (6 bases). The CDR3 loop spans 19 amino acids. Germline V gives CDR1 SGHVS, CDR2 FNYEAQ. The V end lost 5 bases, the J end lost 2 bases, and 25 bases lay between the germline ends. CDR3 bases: TGTGCCAGCAGCCCATACGCCGGCGGACAGAGCCTGGGCAATCAGCCCCAGCATTTT. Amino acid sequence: CASSPYAGGQSLGNQPQHF.

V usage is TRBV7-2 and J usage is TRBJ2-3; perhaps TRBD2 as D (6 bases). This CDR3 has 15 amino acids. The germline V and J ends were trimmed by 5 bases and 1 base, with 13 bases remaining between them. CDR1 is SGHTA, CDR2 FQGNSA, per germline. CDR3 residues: CASSPTGVRTDTQYF. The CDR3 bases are TGTGCCAGCAGCCCCACGGGGGTCCGCACAGATACGCAGTATTTT.

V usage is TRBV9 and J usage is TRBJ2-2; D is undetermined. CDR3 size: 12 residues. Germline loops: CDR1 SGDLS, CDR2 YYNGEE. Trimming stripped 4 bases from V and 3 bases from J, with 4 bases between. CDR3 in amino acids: CASSTDTGELFF. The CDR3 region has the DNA TGTGCCAGCAGCACAGACACCGGGGAGCTGTTTTTT.

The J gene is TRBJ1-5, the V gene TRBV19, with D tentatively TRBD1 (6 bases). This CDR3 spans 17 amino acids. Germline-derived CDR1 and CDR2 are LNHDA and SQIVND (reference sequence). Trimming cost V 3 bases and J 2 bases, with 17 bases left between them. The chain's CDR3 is CASSINTGRAGNQPQHF. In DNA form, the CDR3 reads TGTGCCAGTAGTATCAATACAGGGCGTGCTGGCAATCAGCCCCAGCATTTT.

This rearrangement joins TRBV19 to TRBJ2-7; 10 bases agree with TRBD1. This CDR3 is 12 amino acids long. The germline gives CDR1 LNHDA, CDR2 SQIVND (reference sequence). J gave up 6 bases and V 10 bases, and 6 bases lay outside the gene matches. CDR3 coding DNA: TGTGCCACCCGACAGGGGGCTAGCGAGCAGTACTTC. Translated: CATRQGASEQYF. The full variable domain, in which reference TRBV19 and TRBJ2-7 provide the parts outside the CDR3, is DGGITQSPKYLFRKEGQNVTLSCEQNLNHDAMYWYRQDPGQGLRLIYYSQIVNDFQKGDIAEGYSVSREKKESFPLTVTSAQKNPTAFYLCATRQGASEQYFGPGTRLTVT.

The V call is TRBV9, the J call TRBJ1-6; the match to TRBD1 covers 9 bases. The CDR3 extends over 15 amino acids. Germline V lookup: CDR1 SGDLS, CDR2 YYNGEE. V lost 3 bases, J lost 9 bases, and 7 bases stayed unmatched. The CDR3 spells CASSGGQGQRSPLHF. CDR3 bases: TGTGCCAGCAGCGGAGGACAGGGGCAGCGTTCACCCCTCCACTTT.

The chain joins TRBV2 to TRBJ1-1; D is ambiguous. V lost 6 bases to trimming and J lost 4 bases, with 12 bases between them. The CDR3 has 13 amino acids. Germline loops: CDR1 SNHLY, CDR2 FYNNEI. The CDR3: CASRDSYFTEAFF. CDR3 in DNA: TGTGCCAGCAGGGACTCCTATTTCACTGAAGCTTTCTTT.

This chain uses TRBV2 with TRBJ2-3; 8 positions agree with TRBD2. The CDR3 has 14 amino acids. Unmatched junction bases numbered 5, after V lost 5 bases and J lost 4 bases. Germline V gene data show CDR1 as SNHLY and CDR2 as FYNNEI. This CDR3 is CASSLLTSADTQYF. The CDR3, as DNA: TGTGCCAGCAGTCTCCTGACTAGCGCAGATACGCAGTATTTT.

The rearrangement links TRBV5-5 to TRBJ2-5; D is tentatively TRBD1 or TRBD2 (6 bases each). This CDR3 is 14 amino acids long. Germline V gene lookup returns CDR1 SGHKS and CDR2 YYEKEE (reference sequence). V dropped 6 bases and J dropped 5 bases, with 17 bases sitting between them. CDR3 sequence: CASTRGRGPETQYF. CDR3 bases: TGTGCCAGCACCAGGGGCCGGGGGCCGGAGACCCAGTACTTC. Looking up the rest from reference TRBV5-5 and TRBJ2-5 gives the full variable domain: DAGVTQSPTHLIKTRGQQVTLRCSPISGHKSVSWYQQVLGQGPQFIFQYYEKEERGRGNFPDRFSARQFPNYSSELNVNALLLGDSALYLCASTRGRGPETQYFGPGTRLLVL.

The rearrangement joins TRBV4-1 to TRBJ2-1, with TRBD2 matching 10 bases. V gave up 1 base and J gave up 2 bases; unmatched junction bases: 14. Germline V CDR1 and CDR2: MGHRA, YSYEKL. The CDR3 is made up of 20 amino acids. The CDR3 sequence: CASSQVGLLTGTSAYNEQFF. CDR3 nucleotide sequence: TGCGCCAGCAGCCAAGTCGGACTACTTACCGGGACTAGCGCCTACAATGAGCAGTTCTTC.

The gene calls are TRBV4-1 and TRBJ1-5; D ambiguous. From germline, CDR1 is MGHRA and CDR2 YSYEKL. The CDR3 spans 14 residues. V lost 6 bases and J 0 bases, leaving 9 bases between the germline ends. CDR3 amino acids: CASSWQDSNQPQHF. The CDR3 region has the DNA TGCGCCAGCAGTTGGCAGGATAGCAATCAGCCCCAGCATTTT.

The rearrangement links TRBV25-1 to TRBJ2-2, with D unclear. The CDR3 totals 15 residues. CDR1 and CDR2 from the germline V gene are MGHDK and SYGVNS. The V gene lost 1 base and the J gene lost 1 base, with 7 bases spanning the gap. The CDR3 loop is CASSELIGNTGELFF. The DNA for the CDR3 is TGTGCCAGCAGTGAATTAATCGGGAACACCGGGGAGCTGTTTTTT.

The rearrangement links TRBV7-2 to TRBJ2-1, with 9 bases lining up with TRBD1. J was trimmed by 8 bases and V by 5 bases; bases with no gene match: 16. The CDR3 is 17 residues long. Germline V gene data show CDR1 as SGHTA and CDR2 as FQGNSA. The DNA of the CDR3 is TGTGCCAGCAGCCCAAAAAGATACCGGGACAGGGACCATGAGCAGTTCTTC. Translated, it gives CASSPKRYRDRDHEQFF.

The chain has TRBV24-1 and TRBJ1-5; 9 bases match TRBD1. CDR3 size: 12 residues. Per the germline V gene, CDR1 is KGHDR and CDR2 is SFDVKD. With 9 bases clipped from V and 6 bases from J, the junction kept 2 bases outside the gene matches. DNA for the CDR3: TGTGCCACCGGACAGGGGATTCAGCCCCAGCATTTT. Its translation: CATGQGIQPQHF.

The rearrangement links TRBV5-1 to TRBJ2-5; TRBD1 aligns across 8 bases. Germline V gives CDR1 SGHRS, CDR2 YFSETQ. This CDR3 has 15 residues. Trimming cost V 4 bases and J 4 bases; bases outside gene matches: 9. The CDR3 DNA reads TGCGCCAGCAGCGAGGACAGGGTGGGAGGAGAGACCCAGTACTTC. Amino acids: CASSEDRVGGETQYF. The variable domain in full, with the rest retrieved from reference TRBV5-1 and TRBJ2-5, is KAGVTQTPRYLIKTRGQQVTLSCSPISGHRSVSWYQQTPGQGLQFLFEYFSETQRNKGNFPGRFSGRQFSNSRSEMNVSTLELGDSALYLCASSEDRVGGETQYFGPGTRLLVL.

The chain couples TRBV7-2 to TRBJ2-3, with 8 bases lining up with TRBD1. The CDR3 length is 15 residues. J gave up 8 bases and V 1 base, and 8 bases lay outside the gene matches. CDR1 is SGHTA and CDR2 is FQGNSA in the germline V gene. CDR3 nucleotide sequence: TGTGCCAGCAGCTTAGGTTCTCAGGGGGCGATTACGCAGTATTTT. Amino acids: CASSLGSQGAITQYF.

Here the CDR3 reads CASSRGGQLYEQYF. The CDR3 DNA reads as TGTGCCAGCAGCAGGGGGGGACAACTCTACGAGCAGTACTTC. This sequence joins TRBV7-8 and TRBJ2-7; D is possibly TRBD2 (7 bases). Trimming stripped 5 bases from V and 3 bases from J, with 14 bases between. Germline-derived CDR1 and CDR2 are SGHVS and FQNEAQ. CDR3 length: 14 amino acids.

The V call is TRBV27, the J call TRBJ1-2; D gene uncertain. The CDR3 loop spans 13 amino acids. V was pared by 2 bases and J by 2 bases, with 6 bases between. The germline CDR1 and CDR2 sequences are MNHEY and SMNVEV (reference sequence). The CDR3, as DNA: TGTGCCAGCAGTTTACCTCTAAACTATGGCTACACCTTC. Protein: CASSLPLNYGYTF.

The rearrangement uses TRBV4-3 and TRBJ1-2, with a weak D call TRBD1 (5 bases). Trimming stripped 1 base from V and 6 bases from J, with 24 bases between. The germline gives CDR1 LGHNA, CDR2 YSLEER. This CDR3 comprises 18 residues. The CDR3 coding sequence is TGCGCCAGCAGCCAAGTTCGAGGGGCAGCTCGGACAATCCATGGCTACACCTTC. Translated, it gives CASSQVRGAARTIHGYTF.

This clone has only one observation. CDR3 nucleotides: TGTGCCAGCAGCTTAGCAGGGGGCGGGGAAAAACTGTTTTTT. This sequence encodes CASSLAGGGEKLFF. The chain combines TRBV7-2 with TRBJ1-4; TRBD1 matches at 7 bases. CDR3 length: 14 residues. Germline V gene sequence: CDR1 SGHTA, CDR2 FQGNSA. V shed 0 bases, J shed 8 bases, and the junction held 3 bases outside the gene matches.

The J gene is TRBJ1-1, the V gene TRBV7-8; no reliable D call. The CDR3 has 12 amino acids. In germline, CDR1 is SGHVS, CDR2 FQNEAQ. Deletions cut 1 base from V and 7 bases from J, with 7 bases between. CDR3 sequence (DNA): TGTGCCAGCAGCTTAGGCAGAGATGAAGCTTTCTTT. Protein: CASSLGRDEAFF.

The CDR3 here is CASTFGGGSYNEQFF. The CDR3 DNA sequence: TGTGCCAGCACCTTCGGGGGAGGCTCCTACAATGAGCAGTTCTTC. The chain uses TRBV5-4 and TRBJ2-1; TRBD2 might be the D (6 bases). Trimming took off 6 bases at V and 0 bases at J, with 13 bases between the two ends. Germline CDR1 is SGHNT and CDR2 is YYREEE (reference sequence). CDR3 length: 15 residues.

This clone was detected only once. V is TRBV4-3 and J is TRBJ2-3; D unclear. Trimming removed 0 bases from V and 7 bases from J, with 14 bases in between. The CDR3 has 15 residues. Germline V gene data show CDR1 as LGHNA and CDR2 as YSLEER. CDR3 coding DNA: TGCGCCAGCAGCCAAGAGGAGCTCGTTGCTAATACGCAGTATTTT. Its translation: CASSQEELVANTQYF.

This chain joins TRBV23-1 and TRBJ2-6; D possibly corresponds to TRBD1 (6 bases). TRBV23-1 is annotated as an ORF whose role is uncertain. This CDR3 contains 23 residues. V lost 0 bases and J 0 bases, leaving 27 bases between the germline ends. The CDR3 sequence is CASSQSLDRRSGKTLSGANVLTF. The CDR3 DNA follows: TGCGCCAGCAGTCAATCCCTAGACAGGCGGTCTGGTAAAACTCTCTCTGGGGCCAACGTCCTGACTTTC.

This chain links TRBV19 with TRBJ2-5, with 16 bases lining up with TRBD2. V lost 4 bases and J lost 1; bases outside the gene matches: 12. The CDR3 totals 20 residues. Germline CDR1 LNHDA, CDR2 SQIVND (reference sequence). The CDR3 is CASSTEGLAGGIGLQETQYF. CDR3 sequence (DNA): TGTGCCAGTAGTACTGAGGGACTAGCGGGGGGGATTGGCCTCCAAGAGACCCAGTACTTC. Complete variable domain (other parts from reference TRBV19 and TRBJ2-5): DGGITQSPKYLFRKEGQNVTLSCEQNLNHDAMYWYRQDPGQGLRLIYYSQIVNDFQKGDIAEGYSVSREKKESFPLTVTSAQKNPTAFYLCASSTEGLAGGIGLQETQYFGPGTRLLVL.

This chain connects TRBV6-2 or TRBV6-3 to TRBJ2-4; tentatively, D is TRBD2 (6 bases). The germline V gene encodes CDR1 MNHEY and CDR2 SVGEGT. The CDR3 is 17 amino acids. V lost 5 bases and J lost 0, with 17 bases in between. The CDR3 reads CASSQTGVSRAKNIQYF. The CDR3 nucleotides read TGTGCCAGCAGTCAAACGGGGGTTAGCAGAGCCAAAAACATTCAGTACTTC.

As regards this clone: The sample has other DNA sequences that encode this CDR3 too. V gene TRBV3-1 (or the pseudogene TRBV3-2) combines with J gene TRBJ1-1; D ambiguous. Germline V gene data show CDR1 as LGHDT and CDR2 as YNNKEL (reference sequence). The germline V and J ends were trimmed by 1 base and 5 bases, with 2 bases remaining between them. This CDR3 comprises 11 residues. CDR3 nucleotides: TGTGCCAGCAGCCAAGGAACTGAAGCTTTCTTT. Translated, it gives CASSQGTEAFF.

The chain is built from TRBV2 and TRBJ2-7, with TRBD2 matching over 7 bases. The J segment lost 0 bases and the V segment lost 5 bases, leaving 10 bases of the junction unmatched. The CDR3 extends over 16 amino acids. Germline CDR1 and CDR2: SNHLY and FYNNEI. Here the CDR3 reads CASSPERGLISYEQYF. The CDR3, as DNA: TGTGCCAGCAGTCCTGAGAGGGGACTAATCTCCTACGAGCAGTACTTC.

The CDR3 loop is CSAGRDKPQYF. For the CDR3, the DNA is TGCAGTGCTGGCCGGGACAAGCCTCAGTACTTC. The chain carries TRBV20-1 and TRBJ2-7, with D perhaps TRBD1 (6 bases). The germline gives CDR1 DFQATT, CDR2 SNEGSKA (reference sequence). Trimming took off 5 bases at V and 10 bases at J, with 15 bases between the two ends. The CDR3 length is 11 residues.